This TCR beta chain was sequenced during a study of T-cell reconstitution after alpha-beta-depleted transplantation in children. Remarks on this clonotype: Its antigen is still unknown.

Using unique molecular identifiers, the investigators prepared the TCRbeta library. TCRdb redid the calling of the PCR reads with MiXCR, one entry per CDR3 protein. The sample records about 980,000 distinct CDR3 sequences, roughly 29% being singletons. Losses at the gene ends were 6 bases for V and 10 bases for J; bases not matched to a gene: 5. Germline V lookup: CDR1 ENHRY, CDR2 SYGVKD. The CDR3 sequence is 13 residues long. Whole-study results and caveats: Day-60 TCRbeta diversity that was high in some patients was derived from surviving recipient T cells and thymic progenitors. By about two months after transplant, alpha-beta T cells reportedly arose from several hundred graft clones that had expanded. Newly generated T cells supplied most T-cell counts and diversity one year post-transplant.

The starting material was PBMCs, mostly from graft donor cells, obtained 360 days after TCRalphabeta/CD19-depleted stem cell transplant. The sequence was collected from a boy under two years old who had a stem cell transplant for SCID, so the T cells may come from the graft donor. The chain couples TRBV10-3 to TRBJ1-6, with 8 bases identical to TRBD1. Here the CDR3 reads CAISGTGRSPLHF. CDR3 bases: TGTGCCATCAGCGGGACAGGTAGATCACCCCTCCACTTT.